These 30 T cell receptor beta chains were all obtained from the same sample, sequenced in a study of T cell responses to AZD1222 COVID-19 vaccine. Libraries were prepared by immunoSEQ multiplex PCR; TCRdb keeps only in-frame clonotypes and omits some of them. The table has around 150,000 clones, 92% seen once; the top ten hold around 1.3%. The material sequenced was peripheral blood, taken on day 0 of AZD1222 vaccination. These receptors originate from an adult in good health.

The chain carries TRBV11-2 and TRBJ2-1; 8 bases are a match to TRBD2. Losses at the gene ends were 6 bases for V and 1 base for J; bases not matched to a gene: 5. Germline CDR1 and CDR2: SGHAT and FQNNGV. This CDR3 has 15 residues. CDR3 in DNA: TGTGCCAGCAGACGGGGGGGTAGTTCCTACAATGAGCAGTTCTTC. Residues: CASRRGGSSYNEQFF.

The chain has TRBV28 and TRBJ1-2, with D perhaps matching TRBD1 (6 bases). V was cut by 3 bases and J by 4 bases, with 15 bases left in between. The CDR3 totals 15 residues. Germline V lookup: CDR1 MDHEN, CDR2 SYDVKM. The CDR3 DNA is TGTGCCAGCAGTTTGCCCACAGGGCTGGGCTATGGCTACACCTTC. Amino acids: CASSLPTGLGYGYTF.

This rearrangement joins TRBV5-4 to TRBJ2-7; 10 bases fit TRBD1. The CDR3 length is 15 residues. V shed 4 bases and J 4 bases; nucleotides not matched to a gene: 8. CDR1 is SGHNT, CDR2 YYREEE, per germline (reference sequence). The DNA for the CDR3 is TGTGCCAGCAGCGGGGTTCGGACAGGGGGGTACGAGCAGTACTTC. Protein: CASSGVRTGGYEQYF.

The V gene is TRBV30, the J gene TRBJ1-2, with D possibly being TRBD1 (5 bases). The CDR3 is made up of 13 amino acids. The V end was cut by 0 bases, the J end by 1 base, with 6 bases between. Germline loops: CDR1 GTSNPN, CDR2 SVGIG (reference sequence). Here the CDR3 DNA reads TGTGCCTGGAGTGTGGACAATAACTATGGCTACACCTTC. Protein: CAWSVDNNYGYTF.

The chain combines TRBV5-8 with TRBJ2-7, with 16 bases identical to TRBD2. Unmatched junction bases numbered 7, after V lost 4 bases and J lost 6 bases. CDR1 SGHTS and CDR2 YDEGEE come from the germline V gene. This CDR3 has 16 amino acids. CDR3 DNA sequence: TGTGCCAGCAGCCCCGGGACTAGCGGGGGGGCTTCCGAGCAGTACTTC. Protein sequence: CASSPGTSGGASEQYF.

For the CDR3, the DNA is TGCAGCGTTGAGGGACTAGCGGGGTACAATGAGCAGTTCTTC. Amino acid sequence: CSVEGLAGYNEQFF. This sequence joins TRBV29-1 and TRBJ2-1, with 13 bases aligning to TRBD2. Trimming cost V 3 bases and J 4 bases; bases outside gene matches: 0. The CDR3 extends over 14 amino acids. The germline gives CDR1 SQVTM, CDR2 ANQGSEA.

This clone was counted once. The chain links TRBV6-5 to TRBJ2-1; 9 nucleotides match TRBD2. Looked up from germline, CDR1 is MNHEY and CDR2 is SVGAGI. The CDR3 extends over 15 amino acids. V was pared by 8 bases and J by 11 bases, with 16 bases of the junction left unmatched. Written as DNA, the CDR3 is TGTGCCAGCGTTGGTAGCGGGGGCGTACATTATCAGCAGTTCTTC. Its translation: CASVGSGGVHYQQFF.

Only a few counts were recorded for this clone. The chain links TRBV4-1 to TRBJ1-2, with D maybe TRBD1 (6 bases). Trimming cost V 1 base and J 4 bases, with 13 bases left between them. CDR1 and CDR2 (germline): MGHRA, YSYEKL. The CDR3 loop spans 15 amino acids. Here the CDR3 DNA reads TGCGCCAGCAGCCAAGGAATGCGGGGGCCCTATGGCTACACCTTC. The encoded protein is CASSQGMRGPYGYTF.

The V and J genes are TRBV9 and TRBJ2-2; 10 nucleotides align to TRBD2. The germline gives CDR1 SGDLS, CDR2 YYNGEE. The V segment lost 2 bases and the J segment 9 bases; nucleotides outside the gene matches: 10. The CDR3 totals 16 residues. In DNA, the CDR3 is TGTGCCAGCAGCGTCGGCCTAGCGGGAGAAGGGTGGGAGCTGTTTTTT. Translating gives CASSVGLAGEGWELFF.

The CDR3: CATSAATPRPYNEQFF. The CDR3 bases are TGTGCCACCAGTGCCGCAACCCCCCGCCCCTACAATGAGCAGTTCTTC. This rearrangement joins TRBV24-1 to TRBJ2-1; D uncertain. The CDR3 sequence is 16 residues long. Trimming pared 5 bases from V and 2 bases from J, leaving 15 bases between. The V gene's germline CDR1 is KGHDR and CDR2 SFDVKD.

The sample holds one count of this clone. J is TRBJ2-2 and V is TRBV3-1 (or the pseudogene TRBV3-2), with D uncertain. This CDR3 is 15 amino acids long. CDR1 is LGHDT and CDR2 is YNNKEL in the germline V gene (reference sequence). V shed 0 bases and J shed 2 bases, with 7 bases lying between them. The CDR3 sequence is CASSQERFNTGELFF. For the CDR3, the DNA is TGTGCCAGCAGCCAAGAGCGATTCAACACCGGGGAGCTGTTTTTT.

V usage is TRBV4-2 and J usage is TRBJ1-1; 7 bases match TRBD1. In germline, CDR1 is LGHNA, CDR2 YNFKEQ. V shed 4 bases, J shed 9 bases, and the junction held 2 bases outside the gene matches. CDR3 length: 11 residues. The CDR3 nucleotides are TGTGCCAGCAGCCTGGGACAGAAAGCTTTCTTT. Translated, it gives CASSLGQKAFF.

This chain joins TRBV9 and TRBJ2-7; 8 bases match TRBD2. V gave up 4 bases and J gave up 2 bases; unmatched junction bases: 8. This CDR3 spans 15 amino acids. Germline V lookup: CDR1 SGDLS, CDR2 YYNGEE. The CDR3 reads CASSLATSATYEQYF. Written as DNA, the CDR3 is TGTGCCAGCAGCTTAGCGACTAGCGCGACCTACGAGCAGTACTTC.

The chain links TRBV29-1 to TRBJ2-7; no clear D gene. Between the trimmed V and J ends, which lost 4 bases and 4 bases, there was a span of 14 bases. This CDR3 is built from 13 residues. Per germline, CDR1 SQVTM and CDR2 ANQGSEA. CDR3 region: CSVAREIGYEQYF. The CDR3 DNA is TGCAGCGTTGCTAGAGAGATAGGGTACGAGCAGTACTTC.

This rearrangement joins TRBV19 to TRBJ2-2; D not certain. The CDR3 consists of 15 residues. Trimming cost V 7 bases and J 0 bases, with 12 bases left between them. The V gene's germline CDR1 is LNHDA and CDR2 SQIVND (reference sequence). This CDR3 is CASNKDRSNTGELFF. The CDR3 region has the DNA TGTGCCAGTAACAAAGATAGATCGAACACCGGGGAGCTGTTTTTT.

The rearrangement uses TRBV7-2 and TRBJ1-2; D not resolved. There are 15 residues in the CDR3. The germline V gene has CDR1 SGHTA and CDR2 FQGNSA. V lost 1 base and J lost 7, with 16 bases in between. The CDR3 loop is CASSLEPGSLRGYTF. CDR3 nucleotide sequence: TGTGCCAGCAGCTTAGAACCGGGGTCGCTTCGTGGCTACACCTTC. The full variable domain, its missing parts supplied by reference TRBV7-2 and TRBJ1-2, is GAGVSQSPSNKVTEKGKDVELRCDPISGHTALYWYRQSLGQGLEFLIYFQGNSAPDKSGLPSDRFSAERTGGSVSTLTIQRTQQEDSAVYLCASSLEPGSLRGYTFGSGTRLTVV.

This chain connects TRBV5-4 to TRBJ2-3, with 12 positions matching TRBD2. CDR1 and CDR2 from the germline V gene are SGHNT and YYREEE (reference sequence). Losses at the gene ends were 4 bases for V and 3 bases for J; bases not matched to a gene: 6. The CDR3 extends over 16 amino acids. As DNA, the CDR3 is TGTGCCAGCAGCCCCTGGCTAGCGGGAGGGACAGATACGCAGTATTTT. Translating gives CASSPWLAGGTDTQYF.

This clone was picked up many times. This chain uses TRBV5-8 with TRBJ1-5; D uncertain. CDR3 size: 12 residues. Germline V gene sequence: CDR1 SGHTS, CDR2 YDEGEE. V lost 1 base and J 3 bases, leaving 2 bases between the germline ends. The CDR3 DNA follows: TGTGCCAGCAGCTTGTTCAATCAGCCCCAGCATTTT. It specifies CASSLFNQPQHF.

The chain has TRBV28 and TRBJ2-7, with D perhaps assigned TRBD1 or TRBD2 (6 bases each). The germline gives CDR1 MDHEN, CDR2 SYDVKM. This CDR3 has 16 residues. V lost 6 bases to trimming and J lost 4 bases, with 22 bases between them. In DNA, the CDR3 is TGTGCCAGCAGGGGAAAAGGGGGGCAAGTAGCGTACGAGCAGTACTTC. This translates into CASRGKGGQVAYEQYF.

The gene calls are TRBV3-1 (or the pseudogene TRBV3-2) and TRBJ2-3; D gene ambiguous. Germline V CDR1 and CDR2: LGHDT, YNNKEL (reference sequence). This CDR3 region has 12 residues. The V gene lost 4 bases and the J gene lost 7 bases, with 9 bases spanning the gap. CDR3 sequence reads: CASSLLGNTQYF. In DNA form, the CDR3 reads TGTGCCAGCAGCCTTCTGGGGAATACGCAGTATTTT.

This chain connects TRBV7-6 to TRBJ2-1; 10 bases match TRBD1. This CDR3 has 15 amino acids. The V gene's germline CDR1 is SGHVS and CDR2 FNYEAQ. V gave up 1 base and J gave up 7 bases; unmatched junction bases: 4. In DNA form, the CDR3 reads TGTGCCAGCAGCTTAGGACAGGGGGCCGGTAATGAGCAGTTCTTC. The encoded protein is CASSLGQGAGNEQFF. Drawing the rest from reference TRBV7-6 and TRBJ2-1, the complete variable domain is GAGVSQSPRYKVTKRGQDVALRCDPISGHVSLYWYRQALGQGPEFLTYFNYEAQQDKSGLPNDRFSAERPEGSISTLTIQRTEQRDSAMYRCASSLGQGAGNEQFFGPGTRLTVL.

This clone showed up just a few times. The J gene is TRBJ2-3, the V gene TRBV6-5, with a weak D call TRBD2 (5 bases). The CDR3 runs 14 residues. Trimming took 6 bases from V and 3 from J, leaving 13 bases between them. Germline values: CDR1 MNHEY, CDR2 SVGAGI. The CDR3 nucleotides are TGTGCCAGCAGCGAGGGCGGGCTAACAGATACGCAGTATTTT. Protein: CASSEGGLTDTQYF.

This chain links TRBV7-2 with TRBJ2-1; 12 nucleotides align to TRBD2. The CDR3 sequence is 14 residues long. V shed 2 bases, J shed 9 bases, and the junction held 2 bases outside the gene matches. The germline CDR1 and CDR2 sequences are SGHTA and FQGNSA. CDR3 sequence reads: CASSLSSGRGEQFF. The CDR3 DNA reads as TGTGCCAGCAGCTTATCTAGCGGGAGGGGTGAGCAGTTCTTC.

The V gene is TRBV12-3 or TRBV12-4, the J gene TRBJ1-5; D remains unclear. With 1 base removed from V and 3 bases from J, the gap between germline ends came to 4 bases. The CDR3 has 13 amino acids. The CDR3 DNA sequence: TGTGCCAGCAGTTTAGGTTCCAATCAGCCCCAGCATTTT. It is translated as CASSLGSNQPQHF.

The V and J genes are TRBV14 and TRBJ1-4; unclear D gene. The CDR3 is 16 residues long. V was shortened by 1 base and J by 0 bases, with 9 bases between the two germline ends. Germline-derived CDR1 and CDR2 are SGHDN and FVKESK. The CDR3 spells CASSQVSLATNEKLFF. The CDR3 nucleotides are TGTGCCAGCAGCCAAGTTTCCCTAGCAACTAATGAAAAACTGTTTTTT.

The CDR3 bases are TGTGCCAGCAGCTTAGCGGGACAGCCAGAAAAACTGTTTTTT. Translating it yields CASSLAGQPEKLFF. V is TRBV7-9 and J is TRBJ1-4; 7 nucleotides match TRBD1. Trimming removed 0 bases from V and 8 bases from J; junction bases left unmatched: 3. CDR1 and CDR2 from the germline V gene are SEHNR and FQNEAQ (reference sequence). The length of the CDR3 is 14 residues.

The chain joins TRBV19 to TRBJ2-5; D may be TRBD1 (6 bases). V lost 3 bases to trimming and J lost 4 bases, with 9 bases between them. Germline CDR1 and CDR2: LNHDA and SQIVND (reference sequence). The CDR3 totals 13 residues. The CDR3 DNA reads as TGTGCCAGTAGTATCGGCAGGGGAGAGACCCAGTACTTC. Its translation is CASSIGRGETQYF.

The genes are TRBV4-2 and TRBJ1-1; a possible D gene is TRBD1 (5 bases). Trimming took 3 bases from V and 2 from J, leaving 22 bases between them. Germline V gene data show CDR1 as LGHNA and CDR2 as YNFKEQ. The CDR3 runs to 18 residues. CDR3 region: CASSHGTPDYIENTEAFF. CDR3 nucleotide sequence: TGTGCCAGCAGCCACGGGACCCCCGACTACATAGAAAACACTGAAGCTTTCTTT.

Concerning this clone: Other DNA sequences in the same sample also yield this CDR3. The CDR3 region has the DNA TGTGCCTGGAGTGTGGGATGGCTAGGTGAGCAGTTCTTC. Residues: CAWSVGWLGEQFF. This chain connects TRBV30 to TRBJ2-1; D unresolved. Germline lookup yields CDR1 GTSNPN and CDR2 SVGIG (reference sequence). V was trimmed by 0 bases and J by 9 bases, leaving 12 bases between them. The CDR3 has 13 amino acids.

The sample holds one count of this clone. The chain recombines TRBV6-6 with TRBJ2-7; 7 nucleotides agree with TRBD2. The CDR3 has 13 residues. V gave up 6 bases and J gave up 3 bases; unmatched junction bases: 5. The germline V gene encodes CDR1 MNHNY and CDR2 SVGAGI (reference sequence). CDR3 bases: TGTGCCAGCAGCCCGAGCGGGGTCTACGAGCAGTACTTC. It encodes CASSPSGVYEQYF.